The subject of this entry is one T cell receptor (beta chain). V lost 0 bases and J lost 3, with 5 bases in between. In germline, CDR1 is MNHEY, CDR2 SMNVEV (reference sequence). The CDR3 runs to 13 residues. Profiled with immunoSEQ multiplex PCR; TCRdb holds only in-frame clones, not every one. The sample lists 130,000 or so clones, 80% to 85% seen once, with roughly 3.5% in the top ten. The sample belongs to a study of cytotoxic CD8 clonotypes in ibrutinib-treated CLL. The chain joins TRBV27 to TRBJ1-1; no clear D gene. The specimen comprised PBMCs, sampled after 24 months of ibrutinib treatment. The TCR sequence derives from a human donor with chronic lymphocytic leukemia. The CDR3 bases are TGTGCCAGCAGTTTATCCGAGTACACTGAAGCTTTCTTT. It yields the protein CASSLSEYTEAFF.